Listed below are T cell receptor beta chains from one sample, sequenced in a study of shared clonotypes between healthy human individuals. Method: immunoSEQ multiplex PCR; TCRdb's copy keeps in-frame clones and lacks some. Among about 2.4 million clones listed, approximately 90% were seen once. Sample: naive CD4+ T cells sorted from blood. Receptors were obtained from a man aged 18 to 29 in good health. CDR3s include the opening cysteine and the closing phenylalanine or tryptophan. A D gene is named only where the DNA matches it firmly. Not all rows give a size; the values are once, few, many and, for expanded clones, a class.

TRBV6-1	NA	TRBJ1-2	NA	TGTGCCAGCAGTGAAGCCCTGCGGCGAGGGGACTATGGCTACACCTTC	CASSEALRRGDYGYTF
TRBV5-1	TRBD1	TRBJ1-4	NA	TGCGCCAGCAGCGCTGCGGGACAGATTAATGAAAAACTGTTTTTT	CASSAAGQINEKLFF
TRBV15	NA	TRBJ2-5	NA	TGTGCCACCAGCAGGGAAAAAACAGGAACGCAAGAGACCCAGTACTTC	CATSREKTGTQETQYF
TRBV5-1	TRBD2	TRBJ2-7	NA	TGCGCCAGCAGCCGCGGGGGCGGGGGGACGGACGAGCAGTACTTC	CASSRGGGGTDEQYF
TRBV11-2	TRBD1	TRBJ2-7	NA	TGTGCCAGCAGCCGCGAACGCGTGACAGGGTCTCTATACGAGCAGTACTTC	CASSRERVTGSLYEQYF
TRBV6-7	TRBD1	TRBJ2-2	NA	TGTGCCAAAAGACAGGGACGTAAGAACACCGGGGAGCTGTTTTTT	CAKRQGRKNTGELFF
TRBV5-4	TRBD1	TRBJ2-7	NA	TGTGCCAGCAGCTTGGTTGGGACAGAAGGATACGAGCAGTACTTC	CASSLVGTEGYEQYF
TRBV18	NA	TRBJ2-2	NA	TGTGCCAGCTCACCATTGGGCGGGGAGCTGTTTTTT	CASSPLGGELFF
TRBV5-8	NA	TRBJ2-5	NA	TGTGCCAGCAGCTTGGGGGGAGTGAGGCAAGAGACCCAGTACTTC	CASSLGGVRQETQYF
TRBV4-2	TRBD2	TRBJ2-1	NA	TGTGCCAGCAGCCAAGAGGGCGGGAGGGGAAATGAGCAGTTCTTC	CASSQEGGRGNEQFF
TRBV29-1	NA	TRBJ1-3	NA	TGCAGCGTTGAAGCCACTCAATCTGGAAACACCATATATTTT	CSVEATQSGNTIYF
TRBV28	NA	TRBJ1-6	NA	TGTGCCAGCAGTCGGTCGCAGGGCGTGGGTCATTCACCCCTCCACTTT	CASSRSQGVGHSPLHF
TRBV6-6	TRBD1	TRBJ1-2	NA	TGTGCCAGCGCGACAGGGGTGCCGAACTATGGCTACACCTTC	CASATGVPNYGYTF
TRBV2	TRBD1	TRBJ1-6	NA	TGTGCCAGCAGTGGGGGACAGTATAATTCACCCCTCCACTTT	CASSGGQYNSPLHF
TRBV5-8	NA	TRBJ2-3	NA	TGTGCCAGCAGCTTACCCCAGGGAAGGGGTCCAGATACGCAGTATTTT	CASSLPQGRGPDTQYF
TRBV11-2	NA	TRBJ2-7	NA	TGTGCCAGCAGCTTAGAATTGGGTTCTTCCTACGAGCAGTACTTC	CASSLELGSSYEQYF
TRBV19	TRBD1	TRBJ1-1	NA	TGTGCCAGTAGTGGACAGGGTCTCGGCACTGAAGCTTTCTTT	CASSGQGLGTEAFF
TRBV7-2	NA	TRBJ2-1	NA	TGTGCCAGCAGCCAAGGAGCCTACAATGAGCAGTTCTTC	CASSQGAYNEQFF
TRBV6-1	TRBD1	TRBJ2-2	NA	TGTGCCAGCAATTTCGGGACAGCGAACACCGGGGAGCTGTTTTTT	CASNFGTANTGELFF
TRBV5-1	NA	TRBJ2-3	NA	TGCGCCAGCAGCTTCGGGACCAGCACAGATACGCAGTATTTT	CASSFGTSTDTQYF
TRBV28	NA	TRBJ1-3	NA	TGTGCCAGCAGTTTACCGGACAGAGCTGGAAACACCATATATTTT	CASSLPDRAGNTIYF
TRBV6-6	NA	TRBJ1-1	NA	TGTGCCACCTCGGGGTTGGGAAGGGCTGAAGCTTTCTTT	CATSGLGRAEAFF
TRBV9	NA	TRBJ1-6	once	TGTGCCAGCAGCGTAGCGGGGGATTCACCCCTCCACTTT	CASSVAGDSPLHF
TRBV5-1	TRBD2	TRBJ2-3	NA	TGCGCCAGCAGCTCGCAAACGGTCGGGGGGTTCCCAGATACGCAGTATTTT	CASSSQTVGGFPDTQYF
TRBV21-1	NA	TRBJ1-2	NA	TGTGCCAGCAATATGGGGGTACAGGGAAGGGATAACTATGGCTACACCTTC	CASNMGVQGRDNYGYTF
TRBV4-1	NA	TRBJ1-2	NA	TGCGCCAGCAGCCATGCAGGGTATGGCTACACCTTC	CASSHAGYGYTF
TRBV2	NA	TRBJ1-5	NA	TGTGCCAGCAGGCCCGGGACCATCTCAAATCAGCCCCAGCATTTT	CASRPGTISNQPQHF
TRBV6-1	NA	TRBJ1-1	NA	TGTGCCAGCAGTGAAGAATCCCGACAGTTTTTCTTT	CASSEESRQFFF
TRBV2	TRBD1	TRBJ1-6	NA	TGTGCCAGCACCCGGGACAGGGGCGATAATTCACCCCTCCACTTT	CASTRDRGDNSPLHF
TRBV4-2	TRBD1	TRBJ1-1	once	TGTGCCAGCAGCCAGGACCTATCCGGGACAGGGCTCATCAAAGTGAACACTGAAGCTTTCTTT	CASSQDLSGTGLIKVNTEAFF
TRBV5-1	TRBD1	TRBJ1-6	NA	TGCGCCAGCAGCTTGGGCGGGACAGGGAATTCACCCCTCCACTTT	CASSLGGTGNSPLHF
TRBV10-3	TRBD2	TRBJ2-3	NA	TGTGCCATCGGACCCCCTGACGGGAGGAGTGCAGATACGCAGTATTTT	CAIGPPDGRSADTQYF
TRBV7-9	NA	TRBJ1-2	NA	TGTGCCAGCAGCTCATCCTTAGGGACACCAAACTATGGCTACACCTTC	CASSSSLGTPNYGYTF
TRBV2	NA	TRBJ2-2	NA	TGTGCCAGCAGTGAAGGGAGTACCGGGGAGCTGTTTTTT	CASSEGSTGELFF
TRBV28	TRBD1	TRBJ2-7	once	TGTGCCAGTATGGAAGACAGGGATTACGAGCAGTACTTC	CASMEDRDYEQYF
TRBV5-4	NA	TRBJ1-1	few	TGTGCCAGCAGGTCGGAGCAGAACACTGAAGCTTTCTTT	CASRSEQNTEAFF
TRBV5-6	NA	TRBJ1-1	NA	TGTGCCAGCAGCCCTTCGAGGGGCTGGAACACTGAAGCTTTCTTT	CASSPSRGWNTEAFF
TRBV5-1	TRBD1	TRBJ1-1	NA	TGCGCCAGCAGCGTCCCACAGGGGGCGAACACTGAAGCTTTCTTT	CASSVPQGANTEAFF
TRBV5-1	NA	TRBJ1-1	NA	TGCGCCAGCAGCGCGCAGCCAGGGGCTGACACTGAAGCTTTCTTT	CASSAQPGADTEAFF
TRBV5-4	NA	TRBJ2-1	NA	TGTGCCAGCAGCCAGCAAGGGAGCCCGCATGGGCAGTTCTTC	CASSQQGSPHGQFF
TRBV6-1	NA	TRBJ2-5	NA	TGTGCCAGTACACCGACGGAGCAGAAGAGTACCCAGTACTTC	CASTPTEQKSTQYF
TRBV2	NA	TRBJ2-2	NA	TGTGCCAGCAGACATTATGGGTCGAACACCGGGGAGCTGTTTTTT	CASRHYGSNTGELFF
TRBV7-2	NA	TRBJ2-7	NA	TGTGCCAGCAGTTTAAACCCGGGGAGCTCCTACGAGCAGTACTTC	CASSLNPGSSYEQYF
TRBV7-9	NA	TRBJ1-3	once	TGTGCCAGCAGCACCGGGCGCGGCCACACCATATATTTT	CASSTGRGHTIYF
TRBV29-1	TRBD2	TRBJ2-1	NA	TGCAGCGTTGTCCGCCTAGCGGCATTCAATGAGCAGTTCTTC	CSVVRLAAFNEQFF
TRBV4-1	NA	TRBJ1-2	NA	TGCGCCAGCAGCCAAGGAAGGACAGACTATGGCTACACCTTC	CASSQGRTDYGYTF
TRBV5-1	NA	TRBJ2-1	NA	TGCGCCAGCAGCTCCGGGACTCTAAACTACAATGAGCAGTTCTTC	CASSSGTLNYNEQFF
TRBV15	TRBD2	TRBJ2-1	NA	TGTGCCACCAGCAGAGATACGGGACTAGCGATTAATGAGCAGTTCTTC	CATSRDTGLAINEQFF
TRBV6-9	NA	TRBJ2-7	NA	TGTGCCAGCAGTTACCGGGGAGAGGGCACCTACGAGCAGTACTTC	CASSYRGEGTYEQYF
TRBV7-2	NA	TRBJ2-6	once	TGTGCCAGCAGCTCTCACAGCTCCGGGGCCAACGTCCTGACTTTC	CASSSHSSGANVLTF
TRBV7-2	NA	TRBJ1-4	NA	TGTGCCAGCAGCCGTGTGGCAGGGGTAACGGAAAAACTGTTTTTT	CASSRVAGVTEKLFF
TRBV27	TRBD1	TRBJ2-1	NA	TGTGCCAGCAGTTTCGGACAGGGTGGGGGGGAGCAGTTCTTC	CASSFGQGGGEQFF
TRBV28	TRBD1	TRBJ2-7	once	TGTGCCAGCAGTTTATATACAGGGGGCTACGAGCAGTACTTC	CASSLYTGGYEQYF
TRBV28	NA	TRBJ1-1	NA	TGTGCCAGCAGTATGGGACATTTGAACACTGAAGCTTTCTTT	CASSMGHLNTEAFF
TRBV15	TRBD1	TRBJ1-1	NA	TGTGCCACCAGCAGAGATCGGGACAGTGAAGCTTTCTTT	CATSRDRDSEAFF
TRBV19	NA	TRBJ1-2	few	TGTGCCAGTAGGACGGCAGGCTATGGCTACACCTTC	CASRTAGYGYTF
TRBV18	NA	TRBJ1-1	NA	TGTGCCAGCTCACCTACAGTCAACACTGAAGCTTTCTTT	CASSPTVNTEAFF